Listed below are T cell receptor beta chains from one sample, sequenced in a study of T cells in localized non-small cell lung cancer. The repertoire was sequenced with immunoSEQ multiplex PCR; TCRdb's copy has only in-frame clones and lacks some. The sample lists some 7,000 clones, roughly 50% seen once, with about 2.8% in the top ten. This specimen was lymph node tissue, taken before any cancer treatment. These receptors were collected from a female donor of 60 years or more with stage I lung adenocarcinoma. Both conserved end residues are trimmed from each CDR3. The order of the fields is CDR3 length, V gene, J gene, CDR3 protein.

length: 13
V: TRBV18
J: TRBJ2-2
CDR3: ASSPPGGVTGELF

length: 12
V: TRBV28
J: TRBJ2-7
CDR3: ASSPSGGSYEQY

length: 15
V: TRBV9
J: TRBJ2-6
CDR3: ASSVSPGLSGANVLT

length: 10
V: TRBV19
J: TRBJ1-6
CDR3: ASSPGNSPLH

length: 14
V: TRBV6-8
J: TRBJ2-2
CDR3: ASRTSGYPNTGELF

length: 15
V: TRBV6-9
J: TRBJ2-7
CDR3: ASSYNMDRRNDYEQY

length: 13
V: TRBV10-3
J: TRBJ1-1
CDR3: AIRPNLPGQEGAF

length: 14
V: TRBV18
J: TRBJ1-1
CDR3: ASSPRPGDMNTEAF

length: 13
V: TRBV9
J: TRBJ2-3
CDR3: ASSVGPGVTDTQY

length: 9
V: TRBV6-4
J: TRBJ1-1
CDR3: AISESREAF

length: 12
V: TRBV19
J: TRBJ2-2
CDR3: VSRGTANTGELF

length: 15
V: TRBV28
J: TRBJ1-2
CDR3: ASSLYRTGSMNYGYT

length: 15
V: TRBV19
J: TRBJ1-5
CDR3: ASSRGRGLKSNQPQH

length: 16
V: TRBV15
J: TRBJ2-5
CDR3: ATSRDPAGAVSGETQY

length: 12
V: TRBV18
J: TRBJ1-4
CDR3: ASSAGIEGEKLF

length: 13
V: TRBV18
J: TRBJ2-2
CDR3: ASSPGQGNTGELF

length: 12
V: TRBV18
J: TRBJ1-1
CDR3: ASSPYPGRTEAF

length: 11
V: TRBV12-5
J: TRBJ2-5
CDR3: ASGYGSGETQY

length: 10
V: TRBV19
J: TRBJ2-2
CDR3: ASSPAPGELF

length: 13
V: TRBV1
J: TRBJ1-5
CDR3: ASSQEGSITQPQH

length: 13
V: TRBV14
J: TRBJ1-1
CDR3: ASSQSGTGVPEAF

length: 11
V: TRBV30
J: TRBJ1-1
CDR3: AWKISLNTEAF

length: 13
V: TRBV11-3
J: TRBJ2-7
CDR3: ASSSSRARSYEQY

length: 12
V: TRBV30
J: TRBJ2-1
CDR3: AWAGMTRRNEQF

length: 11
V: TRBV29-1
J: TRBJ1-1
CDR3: SVVAGINTEAF

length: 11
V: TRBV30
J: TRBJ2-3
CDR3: ASNPVKADTQY

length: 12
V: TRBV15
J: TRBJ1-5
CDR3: ATSRGETGGPQH

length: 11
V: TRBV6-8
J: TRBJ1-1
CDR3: ASSYLGLSEAF

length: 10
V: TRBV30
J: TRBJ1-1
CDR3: AWSRGHGEAF

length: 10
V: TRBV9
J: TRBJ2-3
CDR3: ASSPDWDTQY

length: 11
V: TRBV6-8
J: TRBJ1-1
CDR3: ASTGGYGPEAF

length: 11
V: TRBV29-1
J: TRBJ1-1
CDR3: SVEGRVGTEAF

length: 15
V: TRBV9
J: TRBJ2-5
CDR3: ASSVRPGSAQQETQY

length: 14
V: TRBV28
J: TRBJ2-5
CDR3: ASSLASGRASVTQY

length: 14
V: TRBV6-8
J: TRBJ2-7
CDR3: ASSYNPPRVVYEQY

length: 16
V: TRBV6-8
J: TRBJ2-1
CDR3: ASSSPFTSGGAVNEQF

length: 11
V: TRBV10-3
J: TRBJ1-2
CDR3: ATIRGHMPGYT

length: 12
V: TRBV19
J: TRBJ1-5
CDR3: ASSRTGLYQPQH

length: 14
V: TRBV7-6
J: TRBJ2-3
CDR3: ASSWGAGARTDTQY

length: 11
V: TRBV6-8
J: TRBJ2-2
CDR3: ASSYRPGGELF

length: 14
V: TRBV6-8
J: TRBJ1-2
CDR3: ASSSQGRGPNYGYT

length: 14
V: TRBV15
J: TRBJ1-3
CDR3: ATSRGLSNSGNTIY

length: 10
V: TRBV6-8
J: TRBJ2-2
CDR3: ASGGMDGELF

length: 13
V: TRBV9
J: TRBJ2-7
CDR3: ASIQRPGTAYEQY

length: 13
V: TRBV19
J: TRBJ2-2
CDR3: ASSWGLAGAGELF

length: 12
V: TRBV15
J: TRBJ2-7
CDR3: ATSRAGGSYEQY

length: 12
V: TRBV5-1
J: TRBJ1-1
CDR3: ASSWTGANTEAF

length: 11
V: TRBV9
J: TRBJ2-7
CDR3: ASSVGLGHEQY

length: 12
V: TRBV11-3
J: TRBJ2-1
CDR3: ASSKQGGNNEQF

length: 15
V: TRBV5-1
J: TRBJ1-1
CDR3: ASSFRSLDKPNTEAF

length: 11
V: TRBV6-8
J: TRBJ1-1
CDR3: ASSPTLQGKAF

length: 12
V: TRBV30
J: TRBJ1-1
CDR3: AFRGGAANTEAF

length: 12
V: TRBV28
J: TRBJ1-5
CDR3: ASSPTGAVLPQH

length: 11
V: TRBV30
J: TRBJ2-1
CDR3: AWSRGGSNEQF

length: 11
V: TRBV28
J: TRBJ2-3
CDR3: ATPGPGADTQY

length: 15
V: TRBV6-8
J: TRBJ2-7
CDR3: ASTKSLGPGDAYEQY

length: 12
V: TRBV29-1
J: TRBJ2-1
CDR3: SVRDGLLYNEQF

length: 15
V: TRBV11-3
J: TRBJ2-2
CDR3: ASSFEHSGGPTGELF

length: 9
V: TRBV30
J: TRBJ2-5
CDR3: AWSASWGQY

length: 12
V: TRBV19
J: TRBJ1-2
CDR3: ASSPGTDFAGYT